The present TCR beta chain was sequenced within a study of T cells after somatic rescue of genetic block. This CDR3 is 12 amino acids long. J lost 5 bases, V lost 10 bases, and 4 bases had no gene match. Per the germline V gene, CDR1 is ENHRY and CDR2 is SYGVKD. Data came from immunoSEQ multiplex PCR; TCRdb stores just in-frame clones and leaves some out. The table records 10,000 or so clones, less than 80% of them present only once. Sequenced sample: peripheral blood mononuclear cells (PBMCs). V usage is TRBV10-3 and J usage is TRBJ2-3, with 9 bases aligning to TRBD1. The clonotype comes from a boy aged 10-17 years. CDR3 sequence (DNA): TGTGCCAGCCGACAGGGGGAAGATACGCAGTATTTT. Amino acid sequence: CASRQGEDTQYF.